Given below is one T cell receptor beta chain in context. The entry originates in a study of blood T cell repertoires in COVID-19. Background on the study: The United States, Italy and Spain supplied acute and convalescent COVID-19 samples.

In germline, CDR1 is KGHSH, CDR2 LQKENI. V lost 2 bases and J lost 4; bases outside the gene matches: 7. CDR3 length equals 15 residues. Per the original methods: Reference gene primers were amplified, and this amplification served to estimate nucleated cell counts. Profiling relied on immunoSEQ multiplex PCR, and the TCRdb table lists in-frame clones only, not all of them. The DNA gave D and trimming, while V, J and clone size come from that table. The sample includes around 200,000 clones, about 86% seen only once; the top ten take 2% to 2.5%. The V gene is TRBV18, the J gene TRBJ1-2; 7 nucleotides agree with TRBD1. The specimen sequenced was peripheral blood. This receptor was taken from a woman aged 50 to 60 with acute or convalescent COVID-19. DNA for the CDR3: TGTGCCAGCTCACCAGAAAAAGGGGGCGCCTATGGCTACACCTTC. As protein: CASSPEKGGAYGYTF.